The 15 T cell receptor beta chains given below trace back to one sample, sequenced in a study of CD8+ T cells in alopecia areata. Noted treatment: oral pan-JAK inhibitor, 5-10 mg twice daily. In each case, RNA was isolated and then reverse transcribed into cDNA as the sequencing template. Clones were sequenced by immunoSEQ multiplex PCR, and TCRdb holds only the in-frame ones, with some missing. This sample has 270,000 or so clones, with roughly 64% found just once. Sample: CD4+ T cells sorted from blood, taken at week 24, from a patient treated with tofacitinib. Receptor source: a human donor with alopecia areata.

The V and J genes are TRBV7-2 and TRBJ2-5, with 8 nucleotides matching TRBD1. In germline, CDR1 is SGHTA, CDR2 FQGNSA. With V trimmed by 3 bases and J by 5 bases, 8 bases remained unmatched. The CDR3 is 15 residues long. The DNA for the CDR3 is TGTGCCAGCAGCTTCCTTGGACAGGGAAGGGAGACCCAGTACTTC. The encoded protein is CASSFLGQGRETQYF.

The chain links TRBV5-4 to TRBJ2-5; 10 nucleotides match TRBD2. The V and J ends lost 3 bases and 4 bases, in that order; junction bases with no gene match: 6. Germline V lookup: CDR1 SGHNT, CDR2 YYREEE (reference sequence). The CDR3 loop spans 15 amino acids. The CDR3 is CASSSGAGGGETQYF. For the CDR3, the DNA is TGTGCCAGCAGCTCCGGAGCGGGAGGGGGAGAGACCCAGTACTTC.

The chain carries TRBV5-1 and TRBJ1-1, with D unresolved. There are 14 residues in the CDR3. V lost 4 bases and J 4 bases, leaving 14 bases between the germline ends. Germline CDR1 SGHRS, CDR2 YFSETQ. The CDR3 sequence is CASSKAGSSTEAFF. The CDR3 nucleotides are TGCGCCAGCAGCAAAGCCGGGAGCTCCACTGAAGCTTTCTTT.

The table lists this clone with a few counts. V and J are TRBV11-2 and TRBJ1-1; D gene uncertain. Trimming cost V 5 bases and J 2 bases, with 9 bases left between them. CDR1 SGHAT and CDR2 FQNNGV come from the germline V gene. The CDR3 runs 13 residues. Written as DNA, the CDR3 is TGTGCCAGCAGCGACGGGCAAAACACTGAAGCTTTCTTT. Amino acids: CASSDGQNTEAFF.

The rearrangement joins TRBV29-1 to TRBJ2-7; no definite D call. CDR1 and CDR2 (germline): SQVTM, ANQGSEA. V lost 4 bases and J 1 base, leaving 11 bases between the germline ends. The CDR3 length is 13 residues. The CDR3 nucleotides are TGCAGCGTTGTTGACCAGGCGTCCTACGAGCAGTACTTC. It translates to CSVVDQASYEQYF.

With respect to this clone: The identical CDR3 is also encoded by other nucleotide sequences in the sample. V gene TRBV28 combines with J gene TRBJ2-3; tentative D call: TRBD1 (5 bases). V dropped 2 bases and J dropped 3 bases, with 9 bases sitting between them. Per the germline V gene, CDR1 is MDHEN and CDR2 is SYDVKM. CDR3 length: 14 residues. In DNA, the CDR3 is TGTGCCAGCAGTTTAGGGCAGGGAACAGATACGCAGTATTTT. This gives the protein CASSLGQGTDTQYF.

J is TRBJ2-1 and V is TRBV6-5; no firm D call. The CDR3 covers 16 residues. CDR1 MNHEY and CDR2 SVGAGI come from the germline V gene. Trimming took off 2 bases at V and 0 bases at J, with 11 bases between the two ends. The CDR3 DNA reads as TGTGCCAGCAGTTACCGGCCCCCGAGCTCCTACAATGAGCAGTTCTTC. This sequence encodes CASSYRPPSSYNEQFF.

CDR3 amino acids: CASSASGTWGTGELFF. The DNA for the CDR3 is TGTGCCAGCAGTGCCTCCGGGACCTGGGGCACCGGGGAGCTGTTTTTT. The chain joins TRBV25-1 to TRBJ2-2; possibly TRBD1 or TRBD2 for D (5 bases each). Germline CDR1 and CDR2: MGHDK and SYGVNS. Trimming left V 4 bases short and J 4 bases short, with 16 bases between. CDR3 size: 16 residues.

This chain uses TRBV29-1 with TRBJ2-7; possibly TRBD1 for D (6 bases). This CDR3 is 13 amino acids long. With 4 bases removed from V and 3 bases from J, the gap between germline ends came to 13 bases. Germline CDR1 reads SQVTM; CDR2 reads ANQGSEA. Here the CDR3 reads CSVARTEGYEQYF. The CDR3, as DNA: TGCAGCGTTGCGCGGACAGAAGGCTACGAGCAGTACTTC.

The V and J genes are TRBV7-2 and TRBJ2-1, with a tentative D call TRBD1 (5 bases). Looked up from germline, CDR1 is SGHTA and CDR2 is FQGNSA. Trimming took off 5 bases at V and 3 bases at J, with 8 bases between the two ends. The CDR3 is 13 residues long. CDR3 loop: CASSQDSYNEQFF. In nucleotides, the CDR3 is TGTGCCAGCAGCCAAGACAGCTACAATGAGCAGTTCTTC.

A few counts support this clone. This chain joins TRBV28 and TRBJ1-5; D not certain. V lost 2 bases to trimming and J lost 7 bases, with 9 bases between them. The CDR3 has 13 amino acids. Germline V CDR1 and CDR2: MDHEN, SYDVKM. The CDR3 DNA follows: TGTGCCAGCAGTTTAACGTTGGGGCAGCCCCAGCATTTT. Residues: CASSLTLGQPQHF.

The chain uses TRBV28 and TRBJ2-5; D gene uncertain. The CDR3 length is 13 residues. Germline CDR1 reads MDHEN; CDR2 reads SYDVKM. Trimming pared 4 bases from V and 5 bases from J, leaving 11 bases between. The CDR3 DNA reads TGTGCCAGCAGTTCAAGTTATCGGGAGACCCAGTACTTC. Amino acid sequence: CASSSSYRETQYF.

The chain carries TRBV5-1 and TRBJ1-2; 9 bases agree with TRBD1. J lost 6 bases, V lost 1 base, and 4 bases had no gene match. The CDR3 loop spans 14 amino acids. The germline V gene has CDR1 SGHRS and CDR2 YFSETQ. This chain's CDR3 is CASSLSGTGNGYTF. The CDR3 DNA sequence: TGCGCCAGCAGCTTGTCCGGGACAGGGAATGGCTACACCTTC.

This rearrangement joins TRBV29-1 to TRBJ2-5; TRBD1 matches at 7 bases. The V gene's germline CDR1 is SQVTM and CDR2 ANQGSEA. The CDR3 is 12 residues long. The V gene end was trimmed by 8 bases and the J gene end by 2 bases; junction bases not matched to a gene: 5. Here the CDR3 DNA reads TGCAGCTCTTCGGGACAGCAAGAGACCCAGTACTTC. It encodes CSSSGQQETQYF.

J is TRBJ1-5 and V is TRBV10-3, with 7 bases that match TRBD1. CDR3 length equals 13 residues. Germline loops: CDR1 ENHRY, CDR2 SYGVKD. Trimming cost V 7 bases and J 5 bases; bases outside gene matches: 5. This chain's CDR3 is CAITAGGDQPQHF. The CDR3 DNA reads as TGTGCCATCACGGCAGGGGGAGATCAGCCCCAGCATTTT.